Shown below are 21 T cell receptor beta chains from a single sample sequenced in a study of blood T cell repertoires in COVID-19. Sequenced by immunoSEQ multiplex PCR; TCRdb stores in-frame clones only, minus some. This sample has 75,000 or so clones, with roughly 89% found just once. The sequencing sample was made of peripheral blood. Receptors were obtained from a man over 45 with acute or convalescent COVID-19.

This chain connects TRBV25-1 to TRBJ2-1; possible D gene TRBD2, 7 bases. Germline V gene lookup returns CDR1 MGHDK and CDR2 SYGVNS. V lost 2 bases and J lost 2, with 10 bases in between. The length of the CDR3 is 15 residues. The CDR3 loop is CASSEGGGPYNEQFF. The CDR3, as DNA: TGTGCCAGCAGTGAAGGGGGGGGGCCCTACAATGAGCAGTTCTTC. Together with reference TRBV25-1 and TRBJ2-1, the CDR3 gives the full variable domain: EADIYQTPRYLVIGTGKKITLECSQTMGHDKMYWYQQDPGMELHLIHYSYGVNSTEKGDLSSESTVSRIRTEHFPLTLESARPSHTSQYLCASSEGGGPYNEQFFGPGTRLTVL.

This chain uses TRBV4-1 with TRBJ1-5; TRBD1 matches 9 bases. Germline V gene lookup returns CDR1 MGHRA and CDR2 YSYEKL. Losses at the gene ends were 1 base for V and 11 bases for J; bases not matched to a gene: 9. This CDR3 region has 15 residues. The DNA of the CDR3 is TGCGCCAGCAGCCAAGTGGGGACAGGGAGGCGGGCCCAGCATTTT. Amino acids: CASSQVGTGRRAQHF.

The CDR3 loop is CATSRDGTSGRAGQYF. CDR3 DNA: TGTGCCACCAGCAGAGACGGGACTAGCGGGAGAGCTGGGCAGTACTTC. The chain recombines TRBV15 with TRBJ2-7; 14 bases are shared with TRBD2. V dropped 0 bases and J dropped 9; count of bases not matched to a gene: 7. Germline lookup yields CDR1 LNHNV and CDR2 YYDKDF (reference sequence). The CDR3 consists of 16 residues.

This chain joins TRBV7-2 and TRBJ1-1, with D maybe TRBD1 (6 bases). CDR1 and CDR2 from the germline V gene are SGHTA and FQGNSA. V was clipped by 5 bases and J by 7 bases, with 20 bases between them. CDR3 size: 15 residues. CDR3 sequence reads: CASSPSGGPVLEAFF. CDR3 DNA sequence: TGTGCCAGCAGCCCGTCGGGGGGGCCGGTTCTTGAAGCTTTCTTT.

Only a few counts were recorded for this clone. The V and J genes are TRBV10-3 and TRBJ2-1; 11 positions match TRBD2. CDR1 and CDR2 (germline): ENHRY, SYGVKD. V was clipped by 3 bases and J by 5 bases; unmatched bases: 3. This CDR3 contains 15 residues. CDR3: CAISDSGRVDNEQFF. For the CDR3, the DNA is TGTGCCATCAGTGATAGCGGGAGGGTCGACAATGAGCAGTTCTTC.

This sequence joins TRBV6-2 or TRBV6-3 and TRBJ1-1, with TRBD1 identical over 8 bases. Germline CDR1 MNHEY, CDR2 SVGEGT. The V segment lost 2 bases and the J segment 10 bases; nucleotides outside the gene matches: 3. The CDR3 runs 12 residues. Here the CDR3 reads CASSYDRGRAFF. CDR3 nucleotides: TGTGCCAGCAGTTACGACAGGGGTCGAGCTTTCTTT.

This clone turned up a few times. The chain links TRBV5-1 to TRBJ2-5; no firm D call. Trimming left V 2 bases short and J 3 bases short, with 5 bases between. This CDR3 spans 12 amino acids. Germline-derived CDR1 and CDR2 are SGHRS and YFSETQ. Here the CDR3 DNA reads TGCGCCAGCAGCTTAACAGAAGAGACCCAGTACTTC. Its protein is CASSLTEETQYF.

The chain couples TRBV29-1 to TRBJ2-3, with 14 bases that match TRBD2. V dropped 4 bases and J dropped 11; count of bases not matched to a gene: 8. The CDR3 is 14 amino acids. CDR1 is SQVTM, CDR2 ANQGSEA, per germline. This chain's CDR3 is CSVAPGLAGVKQYF. CDR3 DNA sequence: TGCAGCGTTGCCCCGGGACTAGCGGGAGTCAAGCAGTATTTT.

The chain joins TRBV27 to TRBJ2-5, with 9 positions matching TRBD1. The germline V gene has CDR1 MNHEY and CDR2 SMNVEV (reference sequence). CDR3 length: 17 amino acids. With 4 bases clipped from V and 5 bases from J, the junction kept 14 bases outside the gene matches. CDR3 in amino acids: CASSSRPSRDRVETQYF. In DNA form, the CDR3 reads TGTGCCAGCAGTTCACGCCCAAGCCGGGACAGGGTTGAGACCCAGTACTTC.

CDR3 sequence (DNA): TGTGCCACCAGTGATCACTACGAGCAGTACTTC. Protein sequence: CATSDHYEQYF. The V call is TRBV24-1, the J call TRBJ2-7; D not resolved. Deletions cut 3 bases from V and 3 bases from J, with 2 bases between. This CDR3 is 11 amino acids long. Germline V gene sequence: CDR1 KGHDR, CDR2 SFDVKD.

The chain employs TRBV11-2 and TRBJ1-2, with D maybe TRBD1 (5 bases). Trimming left V 3 bases short and J 2 bases short, with 7 bases between. Looked up from germline, CDR1 is SGHAT and CDR2 is FQNNGV. The CDR3 sequence is 13 residues long. The CDR3 here is CASSFNRNYGYTF. CDR3 nucleotide sequence: TGTGCCAGCAGCTTTAACAGGAACTATGGCTACACCTTC.

The J gene is TRBJ1-3, the V gene TRBV7-9; D possibly corresponds to TRBD1 (6 bases). Germline V gives CDR1 SEHNR, CDR2 FQNEAQ (reference sequence). This CDR3 comprises 15 residues. V lost 5 bases to trimming and J lost 2 bases, with 13 bases between them. This chain's CDR3 is CASSPTGKPGNTIYF. The CDR3 DNA reads TGTGCCAGCAGCCCTACAGGGAAACCTGGAAACACCATATATTTT.

This clone was seen only once. The chain employs TRBV19 and TRBJ2-3, with TRBD1 as a possible D gene (6 bases). V shed 7 bases and J shed 5 bases, with 13 bases lying between them. Per the germline V gene, CDR1 is LNHDA and CDR2 is SQIVND (reference sequence). The CDR3 has 13 residues. The DNA for the CDR3 is TGTGCCAGTACCCGGGACACGGTAGATACGCAGTATTTT. Protein product: CASTRDTVDTQYF.

The chain has TRBV6-6 and TRBJ1-5; TRBD1 matches 9 bases. Germline trimming cut 5 bases from V and 7 bases from J; bases unmatched to any gene: 9. Germline-derived CDR1 and CDR2 are MNHNY and SVGAGI (reference sequence). This CDR3 is built from 15 residues. This CDR3 is CASSTRQGGQQPQHF. CDR3 coding DNA: TGTGCCAGCAGTACCCGACAGGGGGGCCAACAGCCCCAGCATTTT.

The chain recombines TRBV24-1 with TRBJ2-2, with D possibly TRBD1 on 5 matching bases. The CDR3 extends over 15 amino acids. CDR1 is KGHDR, CDR2 SFDVKD, per germline. V lost 0 bases and J lost 5, with 9 bases in between. The CDR3 sequence is CATSDLQGITGELFF. For the CDR3, the DNA is TGTGCCACCAGTGATTTGCAGGGAATAACCGGGGAGCTGTTTTTT.

The gene calls are TRBV11-3 and TRBJ1-1, with TRBD1 matching 9 bases. Looked up from germline, CDR1 is SGHNT and CDR2 is YENEEA. After removal of 5 bases from V and 13 bases from J, the junction contained 8 bases not matched to a gene. This CDR3 is built from 12 residues. CDR3 sequence (DNA): TGTGCCAGCAGCCCCCAGGGACAGGGAGGTTTCTTT. It is translated as CASSPQGQGGFF.

The DNA for the CDR3 is TGCGCCAGCAGTGAGCTGGACAGTTTGTACGAGCAGTACTTC. This codes for CASSELDSLYEQYF. The V gene is TRBV10-2, the J gene TRBJ2-7; tentative D call: TRBD1 (6 bases). Deletions cut 2 bases from V and 4 bases from J, with 12 bases between. CDR3 length: 14 residues. Germline values: CDR1 WSHSY, CDR2 SAAADI.

The genes are TRBV7-8 and TRBJ1-4; D might be TRBD1 (6 bases). Germline lookup yields CDR1 SGHVS and CDR2 FQNEAQ. The CDR3 runs 17 residues. V lost 6 bases, J lost 8 bases, and 25 bases lay in between. The CDR3 bases are TGTGCCAGCAGTATGGGGGCGGGGGCTCGAACCCGGGAAAAACTGTTTTTT. This sequence encodes CASSMGAGARTREKLFF. Drawing the rest from reference TRBV7-8 and TRBJ1-4, the complete variable domain is GAGVSQSPRYKVAKRGQDVALRCDPISGHVSLFWYQQALGQGPEFLTYFQNEAQLDKSGLPSDRFFAERPEGSVSTLKIQRTQQEDSAVYLCASSMGAGARTREKLFFGSGTQLSVL.

The chain recombines TRBV19 with TRBJ2-3, with TRBD1 as a possible D gene (6 bases). Germline CDR1 is LNHDA and CDR2 is SQIVND (reference sequence). V lost 8 bases to trimming and J lost 9 bases, with 18 bases between them. CDR3 length: 13 residues. The CDR3 here is CASSDRAQSTQYF. The CDR3 DNA sequence: TGTGCCAGTTCGGACAGAGCACAGAGCACGCAGTATTTT. Supplemented by reference TRBV19 and TRBJ2-3, the full variable domain reads DGGITQSPKYLFRKEGQNVTLSCEQNLNHDAMYWYRQDPGQGLRLIYYSQIVNDFQKGDIAEGYSVSREKKESFPLTVTSAQKNPTAFYLCASSDRAQSTQYFGPGTRLTVL.

The V and J genes are TRBV10-2 and TRBJ1-2, with 8 bases that match TRBD1. Germline V gene lookup returns CDR1 WSHSY and CDR2 SAAADI. The CDR3 is made up of 15 amino acids. V gave up 8 bases and J gave up 1 base; unmatched junction bases: 9. The CDR3 protein is CASSNVGQGNYGYTF. CDR3 in DNA: TGCGCCAGCTCGAATGTAGGACAGGGTAACTATGGCTACACCTTC.

The table lists this clone with a few counts. The CDR3 here is CASSFQGGSYGYTF. The DNA for the CDR3 is TGTGCCAGCAGTTTCCAGGGCGGATCTTATGGCTACACCTTC. J is TRBJ1-2 and V is TRBV6-5; D is possibly TRBD1 (5 bases). This CDR3 has 14 amino acids. The germline V gene encodes CDR1 MNHEY and CDR2 SVGAGI. V lost 4 bases to trimming and J lost 5 bases, with 14 bases between them.